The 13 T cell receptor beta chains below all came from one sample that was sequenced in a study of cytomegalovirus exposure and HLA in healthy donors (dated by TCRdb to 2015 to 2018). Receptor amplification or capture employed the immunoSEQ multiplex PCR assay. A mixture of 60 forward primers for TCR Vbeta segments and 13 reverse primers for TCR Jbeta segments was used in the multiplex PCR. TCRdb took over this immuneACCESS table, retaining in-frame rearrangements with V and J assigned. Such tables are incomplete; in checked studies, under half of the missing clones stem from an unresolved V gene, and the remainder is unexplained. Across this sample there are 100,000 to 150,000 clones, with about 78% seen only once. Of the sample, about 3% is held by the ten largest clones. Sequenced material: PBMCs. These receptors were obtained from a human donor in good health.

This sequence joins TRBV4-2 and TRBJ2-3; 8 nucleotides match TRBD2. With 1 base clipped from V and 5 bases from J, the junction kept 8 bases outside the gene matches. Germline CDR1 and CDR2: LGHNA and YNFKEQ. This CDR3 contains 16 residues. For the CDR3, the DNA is TGTGCCAGCAGCCAAGGAAAGGGACTAGGTGGAGATACGCAGTATTTT. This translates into CASSQGKGLGGDTQYF.

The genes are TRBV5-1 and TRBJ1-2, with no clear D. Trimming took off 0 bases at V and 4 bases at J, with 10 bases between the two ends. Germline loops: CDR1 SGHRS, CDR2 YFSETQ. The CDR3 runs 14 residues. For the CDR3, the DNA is TGCGCCAGCAGCTTGGGAGTCACTAGCTATGGCTACACCTTC. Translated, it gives CASSLGVTSYGYTF.

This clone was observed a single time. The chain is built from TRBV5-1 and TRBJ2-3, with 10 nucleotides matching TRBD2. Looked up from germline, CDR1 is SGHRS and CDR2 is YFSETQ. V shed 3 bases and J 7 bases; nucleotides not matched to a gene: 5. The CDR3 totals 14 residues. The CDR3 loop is CASSSAGGPNTQYF. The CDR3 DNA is TGCGCCAGCAGCTCAGCGGGAGGGCCAAATACGCAGTATTTT.

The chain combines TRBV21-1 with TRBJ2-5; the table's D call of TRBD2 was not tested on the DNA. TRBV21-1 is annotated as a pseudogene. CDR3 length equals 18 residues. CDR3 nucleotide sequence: TGTGCCAGCAGCAAAGATCCCCGGAGGAGCGGGAGGGGGGAGACCCAGTACTTC. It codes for CASSKDPRRSGRGETQYF.

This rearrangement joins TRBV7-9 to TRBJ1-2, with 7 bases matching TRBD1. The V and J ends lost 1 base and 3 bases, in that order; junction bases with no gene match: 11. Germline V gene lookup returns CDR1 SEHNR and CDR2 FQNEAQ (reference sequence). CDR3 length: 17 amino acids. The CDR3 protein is CASSLGAKTGTDYGYTF. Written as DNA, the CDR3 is TGTGCCAGCAGCTTAGGAGCGAAAACAGGGACAGACTATGGCTACACCTTC.

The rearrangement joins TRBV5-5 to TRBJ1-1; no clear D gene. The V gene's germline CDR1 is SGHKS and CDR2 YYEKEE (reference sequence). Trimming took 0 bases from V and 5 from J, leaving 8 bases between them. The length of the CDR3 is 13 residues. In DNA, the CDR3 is TGTGCCAGCAGCTTGGATCAGGTAACTGAAGCTTTCTTT. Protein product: CASSLDQVTEAFF.

CDR3 in amino acids: CASSLGRGREAFF. The CDR3, as DNA: TGTGCCAGCAGCTTAGGCAGGGGGCGAGAGGCTTTCTTT. This rearrangement joins TRBV7-6 to TRBJ1-1, with 8 bases aligning to TRBD1. CDR3 length: 13 amino acids. The germline V gene encodes CDR1 SGHVS and CDR2 FNYEAQ. V lost 1 base and J lost 11; bases outside the gene matches: 6.

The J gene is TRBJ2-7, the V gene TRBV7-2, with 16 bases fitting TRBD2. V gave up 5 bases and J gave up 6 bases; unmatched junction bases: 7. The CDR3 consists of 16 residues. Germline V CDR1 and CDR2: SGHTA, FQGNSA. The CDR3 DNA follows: TGTGCCAGCAGCGGAGGGACTAGCGGGAGGGCTCGCGAGCAGTACTTC. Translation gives CASSGGTSGRAREQYF.

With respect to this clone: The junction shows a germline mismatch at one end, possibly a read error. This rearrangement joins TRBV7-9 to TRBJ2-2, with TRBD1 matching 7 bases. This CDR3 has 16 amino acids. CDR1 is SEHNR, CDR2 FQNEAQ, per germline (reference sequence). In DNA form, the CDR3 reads TGTTCCAGCAGCTTTAGACAGGGCGCGAACACCGGGGAGCTGTTTTTT. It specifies CSSSFRQGANTGELFF.

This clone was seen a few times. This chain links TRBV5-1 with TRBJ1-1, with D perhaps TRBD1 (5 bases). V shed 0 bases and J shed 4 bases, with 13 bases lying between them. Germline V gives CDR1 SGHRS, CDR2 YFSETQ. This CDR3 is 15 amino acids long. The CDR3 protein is CASSLVGGSGTEAFF. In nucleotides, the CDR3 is TGCGCCAGCAGCTTGGTGGGGGGGTCGGGCACTGAAGCTTTCTTT.

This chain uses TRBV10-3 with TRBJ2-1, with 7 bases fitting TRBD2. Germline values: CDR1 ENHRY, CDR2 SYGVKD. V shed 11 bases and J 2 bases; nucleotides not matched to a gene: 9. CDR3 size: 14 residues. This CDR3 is CAASAGVTYNEQFF. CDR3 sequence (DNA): TGTGCCGCCTCCGCGGGAGTCACCTACAATGAGCAGTTCTTC.

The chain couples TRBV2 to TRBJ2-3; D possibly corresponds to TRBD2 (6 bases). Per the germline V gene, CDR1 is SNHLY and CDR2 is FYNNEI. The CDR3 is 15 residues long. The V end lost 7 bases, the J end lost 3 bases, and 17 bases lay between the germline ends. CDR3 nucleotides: TGTGCCAGCATTTCCCCTCCGGGAGTTACAGATACGCAGTATTTT. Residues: CASISPPGVTDTQYF.

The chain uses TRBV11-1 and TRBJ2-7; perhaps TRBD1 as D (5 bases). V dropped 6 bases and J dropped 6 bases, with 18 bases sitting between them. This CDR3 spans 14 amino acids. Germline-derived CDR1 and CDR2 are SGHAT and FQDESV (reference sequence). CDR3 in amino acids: CASRSEAQVGEQYF. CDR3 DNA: TGTGCCAGCAGATCCGAGGCACAGGTAGGCGAGCAGTACTTC.